One sample yielded the 23 T cell receptor beta chains listed below, sequenced in a study of blood T cell repertoires in COVID-19 (TCRdb year 2020). Library creation used the immunoSEQ multiplex PCR assay. The table comes from immuneACCESS by way of TCRdb, which keeps in-frame sequences with V and J called. Part of the clones is missing from these tables; in studies checked, under half for an unresolved V gene and the rest for unknown reasons. This sample has some 250,000 clones in its table, and 82% of those were observed once. Roughly 3% of the sample goes to the ten largest clones. The source material was peripheral blood. The receptors stem from a woman aged 18-29 years with acute or convalescent COVID-19.

The V gene is TRBV28, the J gene TRBJ2-2; TRBD2 agrees at 9 bases. The CDR3 covers 16 residues. In germline, CDR1 is MDHEN, CDR2 SYDVKM. V lost 3 bases and J lost 5; bases outside the gene matches: 7. As DNA, the CDR3 is TGTGCCAGCAGTTTGTCCGCTAGCGGGAAGACCGGGGAGCTGTTTTTT. Translated: CASSLSASGKTGELFF.

This chain uses TRBV2 with TRBJ2-5; D is perhaps TRBD2 (5 bases). Germline V gives CDR1 SNHLY, CDR2 FYNNEI. This CDR3 has 12 amino acids. V dropped 6 bases and J dropped 5 bases, with 10 bases sitting between them. The CDR3 DNA follows: TGTGCCAGCAGGGGAGAGAAGGAGACCCAGTACTTC. Its translation: CASRGEKETQYF. Based on the CDR3 plus reference TRBV2 and TRBJ2-5, the full variable domain is EPEVTQTPSHQVTQMGQEVILRCVPISNHLYFYWYRQILGQKVEFLVSFYNNEISEKSEIFDDQFSVERPDGSNFTLKIRSTKLEDSAMYFCASRGEKETQYFGPGTRLLVL.

This chain joins TRBV25-1 and TRBJ2-5; TRBD1 matches 7 bases. With V trimmed by 4 bases and J by 2 bases, 10 bases remained unmatched. This CDR3 spans 16 amino acids. Germline CDR1 MGHDK, CDR2 SYGVNS. CDR3 coding DNA: TGTGCCAGCAGTGGACAGGACACAGGGGATCAAGAGACCCAGTACTTC. It specifies CASSGQDTGDQETQYF.

The chain recombines TRBV30 with TRBJ1-1, with unresolved D. CDR1 GTSNPN and CDR2 SVGIG come from the germline V gene (reference sequence). Between the trimmed V and J ends, which lost 2 bases and 0 bases, there was a span of 10 bases. There are 14 residues in the CDR3. CDR3 DNA: TGTGCCTGGAGTATTGGCACCGTGAACACTGAAGCTTTCTTT. As protein: CAWSIGTVNTEAFF.

This chain joins TRBV2 and TRBJ2-2; 10 bases are shared with TRBD2. The V segment lost 5 bases and the J segment 0 bases; nucleotides outside the gene matches: 6. There are 17 residues in the CDR3. The germline CDR1 and CDR2 sequences are SNHLY and FYNNEI. The CDR3 DNA reads TGTGCCAGCAGTTTGAGACTAGCGGGCACGAACACCGGGGAGCTGTTTTTT. This encodes CASSLRLAGTNTGELFF.

This clone occurred once. The V and J genes are TRBV5-1 and TRBJ2-1; TRBD2 might be the D (7 bases). This CDR3 spans 15 amino acids. V was cut by 4 bases and J by 6 bases, with 17 bases left in between. In germline, CDR1 is SGHRS, CDR2 YFSETQ. DNA for the CDR3: TGCGCCAGCAGCGCCGGACTAGGGGGAGGCAATGAGCAGTTCTTC. As protein: CASSAGLGGGNEQFF.

V is TRBV3-1 (or the pseudogene TRBV3-2) and J is TRBJ1-4, with D possibly TRBD1 on 5 matching bases. Between the trimmed V and J ends, which lost 2 bases and 7 bases, there was a span of 20 bases. This CDR3 spans 17 amino acids. Germline V gene lookup returns CDR1 LGHDT and CDR2 YNNKEL (reference sequence). The CDR3 coding sequence is TGTGCCAGCAGCCAACGGCAGCGGCGGGGGGGTAGTGAAAAACTGTTTTTT. It encodes CASSQRQRRGGSEKLFF.

The chain recombines TRBV19 with TRBJ1-4, with a weak D call TRBD1 (5 bases). The germline V and J ends were trimmed by 7 bases and 8 bases, with 20 bases remaining between them. Germline V gene lookup returns CDR1 LNHDA and CDR2 SQIVND (reference sequence). This CDR3 has 15 residues. The chain's CDR3 is CASTPKNLKGEKLFF. Here the CDR3 DNA reads TGTGCCAGTACCCCAAAAAATTTAAAGGGGGAAAAACTGTTTTTT.

The chain carries TRBV11-3 and TRBJ2-1; 7 bases align to TRBD2. The V and J ends lost 3 bases and 4 bases, in that order; junction bases with no gene match: 3. CDR1 and CDR2 (germline): SGHNT, YENEEA. CDR3 length: 14 residues. The CDR3 loop is CASSFGLGYNEQFF. In nucleotides, the CDR3 is TGTGCCAGCAGCTTCGGACTAGGGTACAATGAGCAGTTCTTC.

CDR3 region: CASSQLSGQGGTGELFF. The CDR3 DNA follows: TGCGCCAGCAGCCAACTCTCGGGACAGGGGGGCACCGGGGAGCTGTTTTTT. V and J are TRBV4-3 and TRBJ2-2, with 11 bases aligning to TRBD1. The length of the CDR3 is 17 residues. The ends lost 2 bases at V and 4 bases at J; junction bases unmatched: 6. The V gene's germline CDR1 is LGHNA and CDR2 YSLEER.

The chain employs TRBV5-6 and TRBJ2-2; weak D call: TRBD2 (6 bases). The CDR3 is 16 amino acids. The ends were cut back, 4 bases at V and 0 bases at J, with 13 bases in the middle. Germline V gene sequence: CDR1 SGHDT, CDR2 YYEEEE. In DNA form, the CDR3 reads TGTGCCAGCAGCCGGGGAGGATCCGCGAACACCGGGGAGCTGTTTTTT. It specifies CASSRGGSANTGELFF.

The rearrangement links TRBV6-5 to TRBJ1-2; 7 nucleotides agree with TRBD1. The J segment lost 8 bases and the V segment lost 6 bases, leaving 6 bases of the junction unmatched. The CDR3 consists of 12 residues. CDR1 is MNHEY and CDR2 is SVGAGI in the germline V gene. CDR3 sequence: CASRGQELGYTF. CDR3 DNA sequence: TGTGCCAGCAGAGGACAGGAGCTAGGCTACACCTTC.

The chain has TRBV13 and TRBJ1-2; D gene unclear. The CDR3 has 17 residues. With 6 bases removed from V and 2 bases from J, the gap between germline ends came to 22 bases. Germline lookup yields CDR1 PRHDT and CDR2 FYEKMQ (reference sequence). Written as DNA, the CDR3 is TGTGCCAGCAGTCCAGGACTCTCCCGGCTAGTCAACTATGGCTACACCTTC. Translating it yields CASSPGLSRLVNYGYTF.

This clone was detected only a few times. This chain joins TRBV7-2 and TRBJ2-1, with D perhaps matching TRBD1 (6 bases). This CDR3 contains 16 residues. Between the trimmed V and J ends, which lost 0 bases and 7 bases, there was a span of 16 bases. In germline, CDR1 is SGHTA, CDR2 FQGNSA. The CDR3 coding sequence is TGTGCCAGCAGCTTAGCGTTCGGGCAGGGGTGGAATGAGCAGTTCTTC. It is translated as CASSLAFGQGWNEQFF.

The chain recombines TRBV7-2 with TRBJ2-1, with 7 nucleotides matching TRBD2. V lost 2 bases and J lost 7; bases outside the gene matches: 5. This CDR3 is 14 amino acids long. Germline values: CDR1 SGHTA, CDR2 FQGNSA. The CDR3 sequence: CASSLPTSANEQFF. DNA for the CDR3: TGTGCCAGCAGCTTACCTACTAGCGCGAATGAGCAGTTCTTC.

This clone came up once. This chain connects TRBV28 to TRBJ1-3; D possibly corresponds to TRBD1 (6 bases). Per the germline V gene, CDR1 is MDHEN and CDR2 is SYDVKM. Trimming took 5 bases from V and 2 from J, leaving 10 bases between them. This CDR3 has 14 residues. The CDR3 loop reads CASSRRQAGNTIYF. CDR3 bases: TGTGCCAGCAGTCGCCGACAGGCTGGAAACACCATATATTTT.

This chain connects TRBV6-2 or TRBV6-3 to TRBJ2-7, with TRBD2 identical over 7 bases. The CDR3 is made up of 20 amino acids. V was clipped by 0 bases and J by 3 bases; unmatched bases: 20. In germline, CDR1 is MNHEY, CDR2 SVGEGT. This chain's CDR3 is CASSYSRASGGYLSNYEQYF. The CDR3 nucleotides read TGTGCCAGCAGTTACTCGAGGGCTAGCGGAGGCTATCTAAGTAACTACGAGCAGTACTTC.

This chain connects TRBV6-5 to TRBJ1-1; D uncertain. The CDR3 extends over 13 amino acids. CDR1 is MNHEY and CDR2 is SVGAGI in the germline V gene. V lost 4 bases, J lost 4 bases, and 10 bases lay in between. The CDR3 reads CASSFSRVTEAFF. Written as DNA, the CDR3 is TGTGCCAGCAGTTTCTCCCGGGTCACTGAAGCTTTCTTT.

This chain joins TRBV19 and TRBJ1-5; D is uncertain. This CDR3 region has 15 residues. In germline, CDR1 is LNHDA, CDR2 SQIVND (reference sequence). V was trimmed by 3 bases and J by 4 bases, leaving 13 bases between them. Here the CDR3 DNA reads TGTGCCAGTAGTATCCTCCGGGGTCAAAATCAGCCCCAGCATTTT. It codes for CASSILRGQNQPQHF. The full variable domain, with the rest looked up from reference TRBV19 and TRBJ1-5, is DGGITQSPKYLFRKEGQNVTLSCEQNLNHDAMYWYRQDPGQGLRLIYYSQIVNDFQKGDIAEGYSVSREKKESFPLTVTSAQKNPTAFYLCASSILRGQNQPQHFGDGTRLSIL.

V and J are TRBV5-1 and TRBJ2-1; D perhaps matches TRBD2 (6 bases). Germline V CDR1 and CDR2: SGHRS, YFSETQ. CDR3 length: 19 residues. V lost 0 bases to trimming and J lost 0 bases, with 19 bases between them. CDR3 coding DNA: TGCGCCAGCAGCTTGGCGGGCGGGAAGGGATCCTACTCCTACAATGAGCAGTTCTTC. It yields the protein CASSLAGGKGSYSYNEQFF. The whole variable domain, filled in from reference TRBV5-1 and TRBJ2-1, reads KAGVTQTPRYLIKTRGQQVTLSCSPISGHRSVSWYQQTPGQGLQFLFEYFSETQRNKGNFPGRFSGRQFSNSRSEMNVSTLELGDSALYLCASSLAGGKGSYSYNEQFFGPGTRLTVL.

This CDR3 is CASSLLAGLSNQPQHF. The CDR3 DNA sequence: TGTGCCAGCAGCTTATTAGCCGGGTTAAGCAATCAGCCCCAGCATTTT. The chain recombines TRBV7-8 with TRBJ1-5; no clear D gene. Germline CDR1 SGHVS, CDR2 FQNEAQ. The V and J ends lost 2 bases and 1 base respectively, with 12 bases between them. The CDR3 runs 16 residues.

This sequence joins TRBV13 and TRBJ2-7, with D perhaps TRBD1 (6 bases). Trimming shortened V by 0 bases and J by 0 bases, and 12 bases separated the two germline ends. The germline CDR1 and CDR2 sequences are PRHDT and FYEKMQ (reference sequence). This CDR3 comprises 16 residues. Here the CDR3 DNA reads TGTGCCAGCAGCTTAGGAGTGGACAGCCTCTCCTACGAGCAGTACTTC. Protein product: CASSLGVDSLSYEQYF.

V usage is TRBV6-2 or TRBV6-3 and J usage is TRBJ2-4, with 9 positions matching TRBD1. CDR1 and CDR2 from the germline V gene are MNHEY and SVGEGT. Trimming removed 5 bases from V and 0 bases from J; junction bases left unmatched: 5. The CDR3 spans 16 residues. CDR3 in amino acids: CASSTGQGLAKNIQYF. DNA of the CDR3: TGTGCCAGCAGTACCGGACAGGGGTTAGCCAAAAACATTCAGTACTTC.